Following are 19 T cell receptor beta chains from one sample sequenced in a study of response to subunit inactivated influenza vaccine. MiXCR was run by TCRdb on the RT-PCR reads, yielding one entry per CDR3 protein. The table includes around 760,000 distinct CDR3 sequences, approximately 15% detected once. This specimen consisted of PBMCs from blood, obtained roughly 15 days before vaccination. These receptors were taken from a middle-aged man who received an inactivated influenza vaccine.

The chain joins TRBV5-4 to TRBJ2-1; 12 bases are a match to TRBD1. The CDR3 runs 21 residues. V trimming: 0 bases; J trimming: 5 bases; junction bases outside the gene matches: 18. CDR1 is SGHNT and CDR2 is YYREEE in the germline V gene (reference sequence). In nucleotides, the CDR3 is TGTGCCAGCAGCTTGGCCGGGGGACAGGGGGCGCGGTTCTTTTCGGACAATGAGCAGTTCTTC. Encoded protein: CASSLAGGQGARFFSDNEQFF.

This chain connects TRBV4-3 to TRBJ2-3; no definite D call. Germline loops: CDR1 LGHNA, CDR2 YSLEER. Trimming removed 3 bases at V and 1 base at J, with 11 bases between. This CDR3 comprises 15 residues. DNA of the CDR3: TGCGCCAGCAGCCACCGACTCGAACGCACAGATACGCAGTATTTT. Its protein product is CASSHRLERTDTQYF.

This rearrangement joins TRBV4-1 to TRBJ2-1, with 8 positions matching TRBD2. In germline, CDR1 is MGHRA, CDR2 YSYEKL. This CDR3 is built from 13 residues. V trimming: 0 bases; J trimming: 10 bases; junction bases outside the gene matches: 2. In DNA form, the CDR3 reads TGCGCCAGCAGCCAAGATAGGACTAGCGAGCAGTTCTTC. This sequence encodes CASSQDRTSEQFF.

The table lists this clonotype with a few counts. The CDR3 spells CASSQTGKMPGELFF. DNA of the CDR3: TGTGCCAGCAGCCAGACAGGGAAGATGCCCGGGGAGCTGTTTTTT. The chain combines TRBV7-9 with TRBJ2-2; 7 bases fit TRBD1. This CDR3 has 15 amino acids. CDR1 and CDR2 (germline): SEHNR, FQNEAQ (reference sequence). V lost 5 bases to trimming and J lost 6 bases; unmatched junction nucleotides: 9.

V and J are TRBV20-1 and TRBJ1-2; D may be TRBD1 (5 bases). Deletions cut 1 base from V and 8 bases from J, with 14 bases between. There are 13 residues in the CDR3. Germline loops: CDR1 DFQATT, CDR2 SNEGSKA (reference sequence). This CDR3 reads CSARGGAQGGYTF. The CDR3 DNA reads TGCAGTGCTAGAGGTGGGGCCCAGGGAGGCTACACCTTC.

This clonotype was seen many times. The chain has TRBV20-1 and TRBJ1-4; unclear D gene. There are 14 residues in the CDR3. V shed 6 bases and J shed 8 bases, with 19 bases lying between them. Germline V gene lookup returns CDR1 DFQATT and CDR2 SNEGSKA (reference sequence). The CDR3 spells CSAETGFYGEKLFF. CDR3 nucleotides: TGCAGTGCCGAAACGGGCTTTTACGGAGAAAAACTGTTTTTT.

The V gene is TRBV6-2 or TRBV6-3, the J gene TRBJ2-3; no clear D. The CDR3 runs 16 residues. The germline V gene has CDR1 MNHEY and CDR2 SVGEGT. Trimming pared 5 bases from V and 0 bases from J, leaving 15 bases between. CDR3 DNA: TGTGCCAGCAGTCGACCCGACCGTCCTAGCACAGATACGCAGTATTTT. This sequence encodes CASSRPDRPSTDTQYF.

V usage is TRBV15 and J usage is TRBJ2-1; 7 bases line up with TRBD2. CDR3 size: 15 residues. In germline, CDR1 is LNHNV, CDR2 YYDKDF (reference sequence). The V segment lost 4 bases and the J segment 2 bases; nucleotides outside the gene matches: 5. The CDR3 loop is CATSTLAGAYNEQFF. In DNA, the CDR3 is TGTGCCACCAGCACTCTCGCGGGGGCCTACAATGAGCAGTTCTTC.

The chain uses TRBV12-3 or TRBV12-4 and TRBJ2-7, with TRBD1 identical over 9 bases. This CDR3 spans 15 amino acids. The trim removed 7 bases at V and 4 bases at J, leaving 11 bases unmatched. The CDR3 nucleotides are TGTGCCAGCACCCCCCCGGGACAGGGAATTTACGAGCAGTACTTC. It codes for CASTPPGQGIYEQYF.

The table lists this clonotype with a few counts. V and J are TRBV10-3 and TRBJ2-6, with D possibly matching TRBD1 (6 bases). Germline-derived CDR1 and CDR2 are ENHRY and SYGVKD. The CDR3 is made up of 19 amino acids. Trimming took off 0 bases at V and 0 bases at J, with 15 bases between the two ends. CDR3 in DNA: TGTGCCATCAGTGAGTCCCTAGCAGGGGATGTCTCTGGGGCCAACGTCCTGACTTTC. Amino acids: CAISESLAGDVSGANVLTF.

The sample holds many counts of this clonotype. This chain connects TRBV5-1 to TRBJ2-1, with D perhaps assigned TRBD1 or TRBD2 (6 bases each). The germline CDR1 and CDR2 sequences are SGHRS and YFSETQ. The CDR3 is made up of 13 amino acids. V was cut by 0 bases and J by 10 bases, with 11 bases left in between. The CDR3 loop is CASSLEGGSEQFF. Written as DNA, the CDR3 is TGCGCCAGCAGCTTGGAGGGGGGATCGGAGCAGTTCTTC.

This clonotype occurred many times. The chain carries TRBV20-1 and TRBJ2-7, with TRBD2 identical over 8 bases. CDR1 DFQATT and CDR2 SNEGSKA come from the germline V gene (reference sequence). Trimming took 0 bases from V and 4 from J; bases not matched to a gene: 14. The CDR3 runs 17 residues. CDR3 sequence reads: CSARDPGLAYSLYEQYF. As DNA, the CDR3 is TGCAGTGCTAGAGATCCAGGACTAGCTTATTCTCTTTACGAGCAGTACTTC.

This rearrangement joins TRBV28 to TRBJ2-5; 8 bases agree with TRBD1. Germline CDR1 MDHEN, CDR2 SYDVKM. This CDR3 is built from 14 residues. J lost 5 bases, V lost 6 bases, and 8 bases had no gene match. The CDR3 DNA sequence: TGTGCCAGCAGAACCCCAGGGGGCCGGGAGACCCAGTACTTC. It yields the protein CASRTPGGRETQYF.

The table lists this clonotype with a few counts. The chain's CDR3 is CSARDRGGSRDEQYF. For the CDR3, the DNA is TGCAGTGCTAGAGATCGAGGCGGGAGTCGCGACGAGCAGTACTTC. The chain couples TRBV20-1 to TRBJ2-7; 7 nucleotides match TRBD2. Per germline, CDR1 DFQATT and CDR2 SNEGSKA (reference sequence). Trimming at V came to 0 bases and at J to 5 bases, leaving 10 bases not matched to a gene. The CDR3 totals 15 residues.

This clonotype was recorded a few times. V and J are TRBV5-1 and TRBJ1-1; D gene ambiguous. The length of the CDR3 is 16 residues. Germline CDR1 is SGHRS and CDR2 is YFSETQ. Trimming took 0 bases from V and 0 from J, leaving 12 bases between them. CDR3 sequence (DNA): TGCGCCAGCAGCTTGGCCTGGGCAGGCATGAACACTGAAGCTTTCTTT. Amino acid sequence: CASSLAWAGMNTEAFF.

This rearrangement joins TRBV7-2 to TRBJ1-1; D is uncertain. Germline loops: CDR1 SGHTA, CDR2 FQGNSA. The CDR3 has 15 residues. With 2 bases removed from V and 11 bases from J, the gap between germline ends came to 21 bases. CDR3 residues: CASSLLGGPSTLAFF. The DNA of the CDR3 is TGTGCCAGCAGCTTATTGGGCGGCCCATCGACTTTGGCTTTCTTT.

This clonotype was seen at least ten times. The chain joins TRBV5-5 to TRBJ2-7, with 7 bases aligning to TRBD1. The germline CDR1 and CDR2 sequences are SGHKS and YYEKEE (reference sequence). V dropped 0 bases and J dropped 3; count of bases not matched to a gene: 3. CDR3 size: 14 residues. CDR3 amino acids: CASSLVDRDYEQYF. In DNA form, the CDR3 reads TGTGCCAGCAGCTTGGTCGACAGGGACTACGAGCAGTACTTC.

There are many counts of this clonotype. This rearrangement joins TRBV12-3 or TRBV12-4 to TRBJ2-7; the match to TRBD2 covers 10 bases. The CDR3 covers 16 residues. Trimming at V came to 1 base and at J to 1 base, leaving 4 bases not matched to a gene. CDR3 in DNA: TGTGCCAGCAGTTTAGTAGTAGCGGGGGGTTCCTACGAGCAGTACTTC. Residues: CASSLVVAGGSYEQYF.

This chain connects TRBV4-2 to TRBJ2-2; tentatively, D is TRBD1 (6 bases). From germline, CDR1 is LGHNA and CDR2 YNFKEQ. V shed 4 bases and J shed 8 bases, with 11 bases lying between them. CDR3 size: 13 residues. The CDR3 DNA reads TGTGCCAGCAGCCGGAGTAGGGGGGGGGAGCTGTTTTTT. It translates to CASSRSRGGELFF.